This T cell receptor (beta chain) was captured by sequencing in a study of T cells after yellow fever vaccination. TCR cDNA was made by 5'RACE template switching, adding a universal primer site and UMIs. TCRdb reprocessed the 5' RACE reads with MiXCR, giving one entry per CDR3 protein. The top ten hold 15% of the sample, which has hundreds of thousands of distinct CDR3 sequences, around 6.4% seen once. Study results and caveats: Post-booster repertoires again held most primary-vaccination clones (roughly 95% CD4, 88% CD8). Abundant contaminating clonotypes from the bulk population could appear in FACS-sorted repertoires.

Germline assignment: CDR1 LGHDT and CDR2 YNNKEL (reference sequence). This CDR3 contains 16 residues. The V gene end was trimmed by 4 bases and the J gene end by 3 bases; junction bases not matched to a gene: 6. As to this clonotype: Its antigen is undetermined.

The sequences come from PBMCs, collected 5 days after the yellow fever booster vaccination. J is TRBJ2-5 and V is TRBV3-1; 12 bases align to TRBD2. This sequence originates from a man younger than 45 who received the YFV17D yellow fever vaccine. The CDR3 DNA follows: TGTGCCAGCAGCCTGGGACTAGCGGGTTCTAAAGAGACCCAGTACTTC. Translating gives CASSLGLAGSKETQYF.